These 25 T cell receptor beta chains came from one sample sequenced in a study of low-dose radiotherapy and immunotherapy resistance in tumors. Covering alpha and beta chains, TRAV- and TRBV-specific primers were used for the first-strand cDNA. The TCRs were subjected to amplification over approximately 20 PCR cycles employing a constant-region primer in conjunction with a V-primer adapter. MiXCR was run by TCRdb on the reads, yielding one entry per CDR3 protein. The sample carries tens of thousands of distinct CDR3 sequences, more than 20% recorded once. The time point is: after trial treatment. The treatment is: LDRT plus nivolumab, ipilimumab, low-dose cyclophosphamide and aspirin (RACIN trial). Sequencing used PBMCs, obtained after low-dose radiotherapy plus immunotherapy. These receptors all stem from a female donor with ovarian cancer.

The V and J genes are TRBV9 and TRBJ1-2; D is undetermined. The CDR3 covers 13 residues. Germline CDR1 reads SGDLS; CDR2 reads YYNGEE. V was pared by 0 bases and J by 4 bases, with 7 bases between. CDR3 nucleotides: TGTGCCAGCAGCGTAGGAGACGGCTATGGCTACACCTTC. Residues: CASSVGDGYGYTF.

This clonotype has at least ten counts. The chain is built from TRBV11-3 and TRBJ2-7, with TRBD2 matching 10 bases. Germline lookup yields CDR1 SGHNT and CDR2 YENEEA. J gave up 3 bases and V 2 bases, and 10 bases lay outside the gene matches. The CDR3 is 17 residues long. The CDR3 DNA reads as TGTGCCAGCAGCTTAATCGGACTAGCGGAGACAGGCTACGAGCAGTACTTC. Protein product: CASSLIGLAETGYEQYF.

This clonotype was observed at least ten times. The J gene is TRBJ1-1, the V gene TRBV2, with 9 nucleotides matching TRBD1. Trimming took 8 bases from V and 1 from J; bases not matched to a gene: 5. Germline V gene sequence: CDR1 SNHLY, CDR2 FYNNEI. This CDR3 spans 14 amino acids. The DNA for the CDR3 is TGTGCCAGCCTAAGGGACAGGGCGAACACTGAAGCTTTCTTT. Translating it yields CASLRDRANTEAFF.

This clonotype was counted ten times or more. The CDR3 reads CASRAEGYNQPQHF. DNA for the CDR3: TGTGCCAGCAGAGCGGAGGGATACAATCAGCCCCAGCATTTT. The chain links TRBV28 to TRBJ1-5; unclear D gene. CDR3 length equals 14 residues. Germline CDR1 is MDHEN and CDR2 is SYDVKM. V lost 6 bases, J lost 3 bases, and 12 bases lay in between.

This clonotype was observed many times. The chain carries TRBV6-6 and TRBJ2-1; the D gene is possibly TRBD1 (5 bases). With 7 bases removed from V and 2 bases from J, the gap between germline ends came to 18 bases. CDR1 and CDR2 from the germline V gene are MNHNY and SVGAGI (reference sequence). This CDR3 region has 16 residues. The CDR3 nucleotides are TGTGCCAGCAACCTAGACAGCGTGGGGACCTACAATGAGCAGTTCTTC. Amino acid sequence: CASNLDSVGTYNEQFF.

V and J are TRBV6-5 and TRBJ2-2; 9 bases agree with TRBD2. There are 17 residues in the CDR3. J lost 4 bases, V lost 0 bases, and 6 bases had no gene match. Per the germline V gene, CDR1 is MNHEY and CDR2 is SVGAGI. The CDR3 region has the DNA TGTGCCAGCAGTTACTCTTTCGGTAGCGGGGGCACCGGGGAGCTGTTTTTT. It is translated as CASSYSFGSGGTGELFF.

Of note for this clonotype: A much larger clone lies a single base off, so this may be a read error. J is TRBJ1-2 and V is TRBV27; D uncertain. CDR3 size: 14 residues. Germline V gene sequence: CDR1 MNHEY, CDR2 SMNVEV (reference sequence). The CDR3 region has the DNA TGTGCCAGCAGTTTATCCTGGGCCACCTATTGCTACACCTTC. Its protein is CASSLSWATYCYTF.

V and J are TRBV4-3 and TRBJ2-1; TRBD2 aligns across 15 bases. CDR1 LGHNA and CDR2 YSLEER come from the germline V gene. The CDR3 totals 14 residues. V shed 8 bases, J shed 5 bases, and the junction held 1 base outside the gene matches. CDR3 sequence (DNA): TGCGCCAGCGGGACTAGCGGGGGGAACAATGAGCAGTTCTTC. It codes for CASGTSGGNNEQFF.

This clonotype has ten or more counts. The chain carries TRBV10-3 and TRBJ2-3; 10 bases match TRBD1. V shed 10 bases, J shed 5 bases, and the junction held 3 bases outside the gene matches. The CDR3 length is 12 residues. Germline V lookup: CDR1 ENHRY, CDR2 SYGVKD. CDR3 loop: CATWTGGDTQYF. For the CDR3, the DNA is TGTGCCACCTGGACAGGGGGAGATACGCAGTATTTT.

This clonotype has at least ten counts. The rearrangement links TRBV28 to TRBJ1-1; D uncertain. V shed 0 bases and J shed 10 bases, with 9 bases lying between them. CDR1 MDHEN and CDR2 SYDVKM come from the germline V gene. This CDR3 has 12 amino acids. The CDR3 here is CASSLWRLGAFF. CDR3 sequence (DNA): TGTGCCAGCAGTTTATGGCGATTGGGAGCTTTCTTT.

This clonotype was detected ten times or more. The rearrangement joins TRBV6-6 to TRBJ1-2, with unresolved D. CDR3 length: 16 amino acids. From germline, CDR1 is MNHNY and CDR2 SVGAGI (reference sequence). Trimming removed 2 bases at V and 2 bases at J, with 15 bases between. CDR3 sequence reads: CASSYTPEGSNYGYTF. The CDR3 coding sequence is TGTGCCAGCAGTTACACCCCGGAAGGGAGCAACTATGGCTACACCTTC.

The chain has TRBV5-3 and TRBJ2-6; TRBD1 or TRBD2 may be the D gene (5 bases each). TRBV5-3 is an open reading frame whose function is uncertain. CDR3 length: 18 residues. V was trimmed by 8 bases and J by 0 bases, leaving 21 bases between them. CDR3 residues: CASSVPGPSLSGANVLTF. DNA for the CDR3: TGTGCCAGCAGCGTACCGGGACCGTCACTCTCTGGGGCCAACGTCCTGACTTTC.

This clonotype was counted ten times or more. The rearrangement links TRBV30 to TRBJ2-7; TRBD1 might be the D (6 bases). The CDR3 is 15 amino acids. V was cut by 0 bases and J by 1 base, with 13 bases left in between. Germline values: CDR1 GTSNPN, CDR2 SVGIG (reference sequence). In DNA form, the CDR3 reads TGTGCCTGGAGTGTGAGGGGGATCCATTCCTACGAGCAGTACTTC. Encoded protein: CAWSVRGIHSYEQYF.

In regard to this clonotype: This could be a read error, since a much larger clone is one nucleotide away. The V call is TRBV20-1, the J call TRBJ2-1, with 7 bases that match TRBD2. Trimming took 6 bases from V and 2 from J; bases not matched to a gene: 7. The CDR3 is 14 amino acids. CDR1 is DFQATT, CDR2 SNEGSKA, per germline (reference sequence). In nucleotides, the CDR3 is TGCAGTGCACAGACTAGCACCGCCTACAATGAGCAGTTCTTC. The encoded protein is CSAQTSTAYNEQFF.

This clonotype was seen at least ten times. The chain has TRBV9 and TRBJ2-1; TRBD2 agrees at 8 bases. CDR3 length: 15 amino acids. Germline V gives CDR1 SGDLS, CDR2 YYNGEE. Losses at the gene ends were 5 bases for V and 3 bases for J; bases not matched to a gene: 7. DNA for the CDR3: TGTGCCAGCAGTACGAGCGGGGGCCTCTACAATGAGCAGTTCTTC. Amino acids: CASSTSGGLYNEQFF.

This clonotype was observed a handful of times. The rearrangement joins TRBV19 to TRBJ2-7, with a weak D call TRBD2 (6 bases). Trimming pared 6 bases from V and 4 bases from J, leaving 19 bases between. The germline gives CDR1 LNHDA, CDR2 SQIVND (reference sequence). The CDR3 contains 15 residues. This CDR3 reads CASSTGTGVSYEQYF. The CDR3, as DNA: TGTGCCAGTAGCACCGGGACGGGGGTTTCTTACGAGCAGTACTTC.

Points on this clonotype: This sequence is one base from a far larger clone and is likely a read error. This chain links TRBV5-3 with TRBJ2-1, with 9 nucleotides matching TRBD2. TRBV5-3 is sorted into the ORF group, with uncertain function. V was clipped by 10 bases and J by 4 bases; unmatched bases: 12. This CDR3 spans 15 amino acids. CDR3 in DNA: TGTGCCGGCAGCCCTCTAGCGGGGTCGTACAATGAGCAGTTCTTC. This codes for CAGSPLAGSYNEQFF.

Many counts were recorded for this clonotype. This chain connects TRBV6-2 or TRBV6-3 to TRBJ2-4, with D uncertain. Trimming removed 5 bases from V and 5 bases from J, with 16 bases in between. Germline V gene data show CDR1 as MNHEY and CDR2 as SVGEGT. CDR3 size: 15 residues. The CDR3, as DNA: TGTGCCAGCAGTGAACCGTCGGCCGCGGAAAACATTCAGTACTTC. It encodes CASSEPSAAENIQYF.

In its sample, this clonotype was seen many times. The gene calls are TRBV19 and TRBJ1-3; unclear D gene. The germline CDR1 and CDR2 sequences are LNHDA and SQIVND (reference sequence). Deletions cut 11 bases from V and 4 bases from J, with 18 bases between. The CDR3 totals 14 residues. The CDR3, as DNA: TGTGCCGCGGCGGGCTCACGGAGGGGAAACACCATATATTTT. Residues: CAAAGSRRGNTIYF.

The table lists this clonotype with many counts. The chain employs TRBV28 and TRBJ1-5; perhaps TRBD1 as D (5 bases). Trimming stripped 5 bases from V and 9 bases from J, with 20 bases between. This CDR3 is 15 amino acids long. Germline CDR1 is MDHEN and CDR2 is SYDVKM. The chain's CDR3 is CASSPRGVGGGPQHF. For the CDR3, the DNA is TGTGCCAGCAGTCCCCGAGGGGTAGGTGGTGGGCCCCAGCATTTT.

V and J are TRBV11-2 and TRBJ2-3; TRBD2 matches at 14 bases. V gave up 5 bases and J gave up 3 bases; unmatched junction bases: 4. This CDR3 comprises 16 residues. Germline V gene data show CDR1 as SGHAT and CDR2 as FQNNGV. CDR3: CASSGGLAGGTDTQYF. The CDR3 nucleotides read TGTGCCAGCAGCGGAGGACTAGCGGGAGGAACAGATACGCAGTATTTT.

This clonotype was seen repeatedly, ten times or more. The chain links TRBV6-1 to TRBJ2-1, with 7 bases lining up with TRBD2. The germline V gene has CDR1 MNHNS and CDR2 SASEGT. With 6 bases clipped from V and 3 bases from J, the junction kept 5 bases outside the gene matches. The CDR3 has 14 amino acids. The CDR3 loop is CASSPGGIYNEQFF. CDR3 DNA: TGTGCCAGCAGCCCCGGGGGGATCTACAATGAGCAGTTCTTC.

This clonotype has ten or more counts. The chain has TRBV12-3 or TRBV12-4 and TRBJ2-2; weak D call: TRBD2 (5 bases). The germline V and J ends were trimmed by 4 bases and 7 bases, with 16 bases remaining between them. The CDR3 spans 15 residues. CDR3 sequence reads: CASSSAEGLGGELFF. For the CDR3, the DNA is TGTGCCAGCAGTTCGGCCGAGGGTCTTGGCGGGGAGCTGTTTTTT.

This clonotype was seen ten or more times. The chain is built from TRBV29-1 and TRBJ2-7; 9 bases are shared with TRBD1. Trimming at V came to 2 bases and at J to 4 bases, leaving 9 bases not matched to a gene. CDR1 is SQVTM and CDR2 is ANQGSEA in the germline V gene. The CDR3 runs 15 residues. The CDR3 region has the DNA TGCAGCGTTGAAACCCCATCGGGACAGGGTTACGAGCAGTACTTC. It codes for CSVETPSGQGYEQYF.

This clonotype was observed at least ten times. The V call is TRBV5-1, the J call TRBJ2-1; 7 nucleotides match TRBD1. Germline V gene lookup returns CDR1 SGHRS and CDR2 YFSETQ. The CDR3 is 16 amino acids. J was trimmed by 0 bases and V by 4 bases; bases with no gene match: 7. This CDR3 is CASSAPGQSSYNEQFF. CDR3 nucleotide sequence: TGCGCCAGCAGCGCACCGGGACAGAGCTCCTACAATGAGCAGTTCTTC.